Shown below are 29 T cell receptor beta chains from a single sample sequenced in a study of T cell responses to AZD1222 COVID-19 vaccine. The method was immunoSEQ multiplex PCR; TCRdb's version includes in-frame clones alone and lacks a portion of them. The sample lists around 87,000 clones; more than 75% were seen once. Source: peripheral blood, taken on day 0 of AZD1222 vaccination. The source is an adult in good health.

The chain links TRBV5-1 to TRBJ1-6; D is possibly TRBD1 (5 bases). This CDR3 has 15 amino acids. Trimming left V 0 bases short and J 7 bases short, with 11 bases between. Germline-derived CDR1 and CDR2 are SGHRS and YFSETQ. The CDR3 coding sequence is TGCGCCAGCAGCTTGGCCGGGACCATGAATTCACCCCTCCACTTT. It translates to CASSLAGTMNSPLHF.

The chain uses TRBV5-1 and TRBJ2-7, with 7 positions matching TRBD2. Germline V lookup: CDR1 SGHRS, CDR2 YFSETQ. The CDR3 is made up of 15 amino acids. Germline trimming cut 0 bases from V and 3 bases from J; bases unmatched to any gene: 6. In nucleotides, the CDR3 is TGCGCCAGCAGCTTGGCGGGGGGTGCTTTCTACGAGCAGTACTTC. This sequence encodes CASSLAGGAFYEQYF.

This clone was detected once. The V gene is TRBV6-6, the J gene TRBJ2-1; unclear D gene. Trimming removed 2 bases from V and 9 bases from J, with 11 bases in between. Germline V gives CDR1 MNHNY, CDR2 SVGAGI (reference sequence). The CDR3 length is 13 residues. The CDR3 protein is CASSYNGIAEQFF. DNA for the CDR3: TGTGCCAGCAGTTACAATGGGATTGCTGAGCAGTTCTTC.

The CDR3 DNA sequence: TGCGCCAGCAGCTTGGTCGGAAGGGGCACAGATACGCAGTATTTT. This encodes CASSLVGRGTDTQYF. V is TRBV5-1 and J is TRBJ2-3; no firm D call. This CDR3 contains 15 residues. CDR1 and CDR2 (germline): SGHRS, YFSETQ. V lost 0 bases, J lost 1 base, and 9 bases lay in between.

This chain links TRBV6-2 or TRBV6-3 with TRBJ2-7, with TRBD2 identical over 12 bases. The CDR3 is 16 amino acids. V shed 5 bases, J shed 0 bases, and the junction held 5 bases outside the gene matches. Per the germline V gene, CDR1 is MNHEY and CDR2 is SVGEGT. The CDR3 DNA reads TGTGCCAGCAGTGGGCGACTAGCGGGGGACTCCTACGAGCAGTACTTC. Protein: CASSGRLAGDSYEQYF.

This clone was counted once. The CDR3 is CASSSPGGGFSGNTIYF. The CDR3 DNA reads as TGTGCCAGTAGCTCACCCGGCGGCGGATTCTCTGGAAACACCATATATTTT. V usage is TRBV19 and J usage is TRBJ1-3; D gene unclear. V shed 6 bases and J shed 0 bases, with 18 bases lying between them. The CDR3 runs to 17 residues. The germline CDR1 and CDR2 sequences are LNHDA and SQIVND (reference sequence).

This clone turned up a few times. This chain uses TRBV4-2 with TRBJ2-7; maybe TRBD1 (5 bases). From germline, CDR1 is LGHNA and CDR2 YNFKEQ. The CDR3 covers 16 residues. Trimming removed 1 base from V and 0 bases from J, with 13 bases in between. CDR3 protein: CASSQAQGMHSYEQYF. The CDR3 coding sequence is TGTGCCAGCAGCCAAGCCCAGGGAATGCACTCCTACGAGCAGTACTTC.

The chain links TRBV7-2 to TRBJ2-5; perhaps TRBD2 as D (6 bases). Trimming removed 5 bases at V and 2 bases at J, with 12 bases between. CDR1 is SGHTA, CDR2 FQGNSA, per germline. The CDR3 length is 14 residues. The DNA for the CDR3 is TGTGCCAGCAGCCGGGGGACCGGACAAGAGACCCAGTACTTC. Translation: CASSRGTGQETQYF.

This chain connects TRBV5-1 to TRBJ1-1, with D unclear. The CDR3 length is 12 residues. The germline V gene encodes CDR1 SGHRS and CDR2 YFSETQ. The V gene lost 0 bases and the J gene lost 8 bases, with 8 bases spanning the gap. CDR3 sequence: CASSLGLGEAFF. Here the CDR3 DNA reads TGCGCCAGCAGCTTGGGACTGGGAGAAGCTTTCTTT.

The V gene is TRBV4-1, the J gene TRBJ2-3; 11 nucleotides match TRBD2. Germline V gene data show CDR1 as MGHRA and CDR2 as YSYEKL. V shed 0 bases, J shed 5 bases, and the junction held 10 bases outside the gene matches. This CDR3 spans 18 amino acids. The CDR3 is CASSQDPGLAEAGDTQYF. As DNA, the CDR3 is TGCGCCAGCAGCCAAGATCCGGGACTAGCGGAGGCAGGAGATACGCAGTATTTT.

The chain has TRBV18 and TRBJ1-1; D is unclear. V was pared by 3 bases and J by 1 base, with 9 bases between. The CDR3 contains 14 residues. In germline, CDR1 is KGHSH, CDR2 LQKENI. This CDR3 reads CASSPRGGNTEAFF. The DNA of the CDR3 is TGTGCCAGCTCACCCCGGGGAGGGAACACTGAAGCTTTCTTT.

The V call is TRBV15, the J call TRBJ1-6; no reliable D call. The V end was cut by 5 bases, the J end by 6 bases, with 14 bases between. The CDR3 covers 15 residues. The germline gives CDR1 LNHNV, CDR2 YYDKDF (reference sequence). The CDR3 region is CATSARVGSNSPLHF. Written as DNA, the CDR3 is TGTGCCACCAGCGCCCGGGTCGGGTCTAATTCACCCCTCCACTTT.

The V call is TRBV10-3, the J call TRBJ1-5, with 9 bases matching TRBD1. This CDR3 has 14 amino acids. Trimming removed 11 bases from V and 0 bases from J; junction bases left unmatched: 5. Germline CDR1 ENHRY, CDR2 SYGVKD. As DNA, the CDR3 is TGTGCCGCAGGACAGGGGAATAGCAATCAGCCCCAGCATTTT. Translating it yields CAAGQGNSNQPQHF.

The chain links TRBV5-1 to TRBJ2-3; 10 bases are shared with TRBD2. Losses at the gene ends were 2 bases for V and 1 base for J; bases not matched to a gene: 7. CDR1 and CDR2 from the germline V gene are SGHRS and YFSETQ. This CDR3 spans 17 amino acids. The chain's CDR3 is CASSFILLAGGTDTQYF. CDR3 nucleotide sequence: TGCGCCAGCAGCTTCATCCTCCTAGCGGGGGGCACAGATACGCAGTATTTT.

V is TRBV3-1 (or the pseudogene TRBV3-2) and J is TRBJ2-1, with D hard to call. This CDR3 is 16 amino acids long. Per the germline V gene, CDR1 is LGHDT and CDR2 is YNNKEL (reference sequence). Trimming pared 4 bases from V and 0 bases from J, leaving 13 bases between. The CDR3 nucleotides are TGTGCCAGCAGCCTCCGGGCCCCAAGCTCCTACAATGAGCAGTTCTTC. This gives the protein CASSLRAPSSYNEQFF.

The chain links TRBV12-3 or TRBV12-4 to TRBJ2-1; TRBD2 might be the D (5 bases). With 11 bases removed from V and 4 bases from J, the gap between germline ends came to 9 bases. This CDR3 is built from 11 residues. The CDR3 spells CAVQRYNEQFF. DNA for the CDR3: TGTGCCGTGCAGCGGTACAATGAGCAGTTCTTC.

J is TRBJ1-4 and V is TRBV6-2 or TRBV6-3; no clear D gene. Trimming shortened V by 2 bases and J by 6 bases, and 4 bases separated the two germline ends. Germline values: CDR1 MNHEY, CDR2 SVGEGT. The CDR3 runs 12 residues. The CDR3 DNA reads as TGTGCCAGCAGTTACGCCTATGAAAAACTGTTTTTT. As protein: CASSYAYEKLFF.

CDR3 coding DNA: TGTGCCAGTAGGGAAGGACGGGCAAGCTCCTACGAGCAGTACTTC. The encoded protein is CASREGRASSYEQYF. The gene calls are TRBV19 and TRBJ2-7; D gene ambiguous. Trimming took off 6 bases at V and 0 bases at J, with 15 bases between the two ends. The CDR3 runs to 15 residues. CDR1 and CDR2 from the germline V gene are LNHDA and SQIVND (reference sequence).

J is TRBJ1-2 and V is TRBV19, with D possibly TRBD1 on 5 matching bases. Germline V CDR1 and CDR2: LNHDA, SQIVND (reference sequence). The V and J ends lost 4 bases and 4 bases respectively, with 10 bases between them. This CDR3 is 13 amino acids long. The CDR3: CASSRPTAYGYTF. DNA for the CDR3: TGTGCCAGTAGTAGGCCGACAGCCTATGGCTACACCTTC.

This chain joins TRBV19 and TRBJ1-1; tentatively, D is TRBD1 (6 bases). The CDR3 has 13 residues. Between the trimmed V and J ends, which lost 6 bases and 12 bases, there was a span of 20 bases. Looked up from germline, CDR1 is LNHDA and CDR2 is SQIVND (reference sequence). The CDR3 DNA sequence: TGTGCCAGTAGGAGATCAGGGGTCGTAGGGACTTTCTTT. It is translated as CASRRSGVVGTFF. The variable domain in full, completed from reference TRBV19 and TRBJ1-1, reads DGGITQSPKYLFRKEGQNVTLSCEQNLNHDAMYWYRQDPGQGLRLIYYSQIVNDFQKGDIAEGYSVSREKKESFPLTVTSAQKNPTAFYLCASRRSGVVGTFFGQGTRLTVV.

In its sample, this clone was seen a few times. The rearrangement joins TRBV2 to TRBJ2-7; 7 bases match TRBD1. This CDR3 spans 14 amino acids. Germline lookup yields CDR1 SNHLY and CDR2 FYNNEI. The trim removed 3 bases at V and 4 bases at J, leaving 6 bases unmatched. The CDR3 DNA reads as TGTGCCAGCAGTGAGCAAGGGGGCGTTTACGAGCAGTACTTC. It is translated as CASSEQGGVYEQYF.

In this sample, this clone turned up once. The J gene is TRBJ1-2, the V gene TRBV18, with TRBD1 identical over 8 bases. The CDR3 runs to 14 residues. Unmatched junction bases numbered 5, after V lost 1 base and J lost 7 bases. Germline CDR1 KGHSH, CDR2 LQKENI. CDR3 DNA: TGTGCCAGCTCACCACAGGACAGGGAGTCTGGCTACACCTTC. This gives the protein CASSPQDRESGYTF.

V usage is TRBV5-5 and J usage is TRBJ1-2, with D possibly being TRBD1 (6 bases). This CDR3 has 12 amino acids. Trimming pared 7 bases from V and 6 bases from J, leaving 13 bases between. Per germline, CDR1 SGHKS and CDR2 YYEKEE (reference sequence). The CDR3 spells CASSPRTDGYTF. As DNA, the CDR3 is TGTGCCAGCTCCCCTCGGACAGATGGCTACACCTTC.

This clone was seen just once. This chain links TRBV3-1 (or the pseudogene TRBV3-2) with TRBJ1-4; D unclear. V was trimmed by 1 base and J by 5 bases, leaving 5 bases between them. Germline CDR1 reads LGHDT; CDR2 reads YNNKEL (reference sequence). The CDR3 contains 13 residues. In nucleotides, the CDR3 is TGTGCCAGCAGCCAAGTACACAATGAAAAACTGTTTTTT. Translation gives CASSQVHNEKLFF.

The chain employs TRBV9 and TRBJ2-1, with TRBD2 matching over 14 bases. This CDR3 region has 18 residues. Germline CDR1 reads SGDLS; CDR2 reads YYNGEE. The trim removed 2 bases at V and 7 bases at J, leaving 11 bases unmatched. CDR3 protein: CASSVRSGTSGGLNEQFF. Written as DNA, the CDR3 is TGTGCCAGCAGCGTTAGATCTGGGACTAGCGGGGGCCTAAATGAGCAGTTCTTC.

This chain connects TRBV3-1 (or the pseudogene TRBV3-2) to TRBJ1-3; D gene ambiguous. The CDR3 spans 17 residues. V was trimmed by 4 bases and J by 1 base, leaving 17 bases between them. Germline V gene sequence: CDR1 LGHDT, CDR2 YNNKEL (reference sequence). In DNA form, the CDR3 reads TGTGCCAGCAGCCGTCGTGCAACCCTTAATTCTGGAAACACCATATATTTT. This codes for CASSRRATLNSGNTIYF.

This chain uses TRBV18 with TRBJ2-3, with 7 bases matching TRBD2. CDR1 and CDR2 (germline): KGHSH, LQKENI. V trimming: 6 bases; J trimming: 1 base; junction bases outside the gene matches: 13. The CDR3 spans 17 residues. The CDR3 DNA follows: TGTGCCAGCTCCCGGAACCAATGGGGGGGTCGCACAGATACGCAGTATTTT. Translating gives CASSRNQWGGRTDTQYF.

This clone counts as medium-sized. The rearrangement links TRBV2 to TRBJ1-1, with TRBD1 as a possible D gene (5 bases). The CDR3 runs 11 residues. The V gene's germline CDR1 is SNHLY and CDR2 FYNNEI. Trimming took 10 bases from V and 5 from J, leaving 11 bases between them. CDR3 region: CATAGGTEAFF. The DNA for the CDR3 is TGTGCCACAGCGGGGGGTACTGAAGCTTTCTTT.

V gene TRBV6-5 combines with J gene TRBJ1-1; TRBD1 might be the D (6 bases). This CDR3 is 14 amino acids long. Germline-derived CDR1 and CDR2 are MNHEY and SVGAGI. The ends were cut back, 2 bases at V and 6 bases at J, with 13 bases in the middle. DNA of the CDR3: TGTGCCAGCAGTTACGTTGGTGGGGGCCCTGAAGCTTTCTTT. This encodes CASSYVGGGPEAFF.